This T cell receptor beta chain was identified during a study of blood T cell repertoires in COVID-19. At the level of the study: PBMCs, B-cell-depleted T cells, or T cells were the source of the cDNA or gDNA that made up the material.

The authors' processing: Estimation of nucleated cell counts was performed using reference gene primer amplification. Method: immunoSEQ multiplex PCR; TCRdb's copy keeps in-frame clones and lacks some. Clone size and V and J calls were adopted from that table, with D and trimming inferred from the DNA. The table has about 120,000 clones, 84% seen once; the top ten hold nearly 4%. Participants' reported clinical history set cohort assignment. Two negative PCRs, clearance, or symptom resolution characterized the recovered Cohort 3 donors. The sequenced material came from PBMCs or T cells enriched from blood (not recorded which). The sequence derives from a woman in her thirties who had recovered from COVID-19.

The CDR3 reads CASSLLLAGRENSPLHF. The DNA for the CDR3 is TGCGCCAGCAGCTTGCTTCTGGCAGGGCGGGAGAATTCACCCCTCCACTTT. The chain carries TRBV5-1 and TRBJ1-6; weak D call: TRBD1 (5 bases). This CDR3 has 17 amino acids. The germline CDR1 and CDR2 sequences are SGHRS and YFSETQ. Trimming left V 1 base short and J 7 bases short, with 18 bases between.